These T cell receptor beta chains were read from a single sample in a study of cytomegalovirus exposure and HLA in healthy donors. The assay was immunoSEQ multiplex PCR, and TCRdb's table has in-frame clones only and misses some. This repertoire includes approximately 80,000 clones. Sequencing was done on a sample of PBMCs. Receptors originate from a man between 18 and 35 years old in good health and CMV-seropositive. Both conserved end residues are part of each CDR3. The order of the fields is D gene, J gene, V gene, CDR3 DNA, CDR3 protein. D genes are given only for firm matches.

D gene: .
J gene: TRBJ1-1
V gene: TRBV20-1
CDR3 DNA: TGCAGTGCTAGACCAACAGGTCCTTTT
CDR3 protein: CSARPTGPF

D gene: TRBD2
J gene: TRBJ2-5
V gene: TRBV6-5
CDR3 DNA: TGTGCCAGCAGTTCCTCGACTAGCGGGAGTTCAGAGACCCAGTACTTC
CDR3 protein: CASSSSTSGSSETQYF

D gene: .
J gene: TRBJ1-1
V gene: TRBV7-8
CDR3 DNA: TGTGCCAGCAGCTGGACAGAGTACACTGAAGCTTTCTTT
CDR3 protein: CASSWTEYTEAFF

D gene: TRBD2
J gene: TRBJ2-3
V gene: TRBV10-3
CDR3 DNA: TGTGCCATCAGTAGGAGGGAGGGTGGAATCAACACAGATACGCAGTATTTT
CDR3 protein: CAISRREGGINTDTQYF

D gene: .
J gene: TRBJ1-4
V gene: TRBV5-6
CDR3 DNA: TGTGCCAGCAGCTTGGACAGAAACCCGAATGAAAAACTGTTTTTT
CDR3 protein: CASSLDRNPNEKLFF

D gene: .
J gene: TRBJ1-2
V gene: TRBV5-1
CDR3 DNA: TGCGCCAGCAGCTTGGACAGAACAACTGTTAACTATGGCTACACCTTC
CDR3 protein: CASSLDRTTVNYGYTF

D gene: .
J gene: TRBJ1-4
V gene: TRBV9
CDR3 DNA: TGTGCCAGCAGCGTAGGTGGACAGAGTAATGAAAAACTGTTTTTT
CDR3 protein: CASSVGGQSNEKLFF

D gene: .
J gene: TRBJ1-6
V gene: TRBV5-1
CDR3 DNA: TGCGCCAGCAGCGAATTTACAGGGAGGGATTCACCCCTCCACTTT
CDR3 protein: CASSEFTGRDSPLHF

D gene: .
J gene: TRBJ2-6
V gene: TRBV19
CDR3 DNA: TGTGCCAGTTCTCCCTTAGTTACTGGGGCCAACGTCCTGACTTTC
CDR3 protein: CASSPLVTGANVLTF

D gene: .
J gene: TRBJ2-5
V gene: TRBV5-8
CDR3 DNA: TGTGCCAGCAGCTTGGCCAGGGAGACCCAGTACTTC
CDR3 protein: CASSLARETQYF

D gene: TRBD1
J gene: TRBJ1-1
V gene: TRBV10-3
CDR3 DNA: TGTGCCATCAGCTACCGGGACAGAGACACTGAAGCTTTCTTT
CDR3 protein: CAISYRDRDTEAFF

D gene: TRBD2
J gene: TRBJ2-3
V gene: TRBV19
CDR3 DNA: TGTGCCAGTAGCCCCTCCCGGACTAGCGGGGCAACGCAGTATTTT
CDR3 protein: CASSPSRTSGATQYF

D gene: TRBD1
J gene: TRBJ2-1
V gene: TRBV19
CDR3 DNA: TGTGCCAGTAGTATCGAAAAAGGACAGGGGGGGAACAATGAGCAGTTCTTC
CDR3 protein: CASSIEKGQGGNNEQFF

D gene: .
J gene: TRBJ2-7
V gene: TRBV5-1
CDR3 DNA: TGCGCCAGCAGCACGGAGATCGGGAGCTCCTACGAGCAGTACTTC
CDR3 protein: CASSTEIGSSYEQYF

D gene: TRBD1
J gene: TRBJ1-5
V gene: TRBV19
CDR3 DNA: TGTGCCAGTAGTATAGATCCTAGGGACAGGGGCAATCAGCCCCAGCATTTT
CDR3 protein: CASSIDPRDRGNQPQHF

D gene: .
J gene: TRBJ1-5
V gene: TRBV19
CDR3 DNA: TGTGCCAGTAGTTGGACAGACTATAGCAATCAGCCCCAGCATTTT
CDR3 protein: CASSWTDYSNQPQHF

D gene: .
J gene: TRBJ2-6
V gene: TRBV2
CDR3 DNA: TGTGCCACAAACCCGGGGTTCTCTGGGGCCAACGTCCTGACTTTC
CDR3 protein: CATNPGFSGANVLTF

D gene: TRBD1
J gene: TRBJ2-7
V gene: TRBV5-1
CDR3 DNA: TGCGCCAGCAGGCGCGGGACAGGGGGCTCCTACGAGCAGTACTTC
CDR3 protein: CASRRGTGGSYEQYF

D gene: TRBD1
J gene: TRBJ2-2
V gene: TRBV2
CDR3 DNA: TGTGCCAGCAGACAGGGGGCTCACGGCACCGGGGAGCTGTTTTTT
CDR3 protein: CASRQGAHGTGELFF

D gene: TRBD2
J gene: TRBJ2-1
V gene: TRBV15
CDR3 DNA: TGTGCCACCAGCAGAGCGGAAAGGGACTATATATACAATGAGCAGTTCTTC
CDR3 protein: CATSRAERDYIYNEQFF

D gene: .
J gene: TRBJ1-2
V gene: TRBV19
CDR3 DNA: TGTGCCAGTAGTATAAGCGGGGTACAAGCCAGTGGCTACACCTTC
CDR3 protein: CASSISGVQASGYTF

D gene: .
J gene: TRBJ2-5
V gene: TRBV5-1
CDR3 DNA: TGCGCCAGCAGTATATCAGGCATAGGGACCCAGTACTTC
CDR3 protein: CASSISGIGTQYF

D gene: TRBD1
J gene: TRBJ1-5
V gene: TRBV2
CDR3 DNA: TGTGCCAGCAGCACACAGGGGTTGGGACAGCCCCAGCATTTT
CDR3 protein: CASSTQGLGQPQHF

D gene: .
J gene: TRBJ1-6
V gene: TRBV5-1
CDR3 DNA: TGCGCCAGCAGCTTTAGCGGGGACAATTCACCCCTCCACTTT
CDR3 protein: CASSFSGDNSPLHF

D gene: TRBD1
J gene: TRBJ1-1
V gene: TRBV28
CDR3 DNA: TGTGCCAGCAATCGACTAGGACAGGAGAACACTGAAGCTTTCTTT
CDR3 protein: CASNRLGQENTEAFF

D gene: TRBD1
J gene: TRBJ2-7
V gene: TRBV6-1
CDR3 DNA: TGTGCCAGCAGCCGCACGACAGGGGTTCCCTACGAGCAGTACTTC
CDR3 protein: CASSRTTGVPYEQYF

D gene: .
J gene: TRBJ1-5
V gene: TRBV6-5
CDR3 DNA: TGTGCCAGCACTTCGGGCGGGATGAATCAGCCCCAGCATTTT
CDR3 protein: CASTSGGMNQPQHF

D gene: .
J gene: TRBJ1-1
V gene: TRBV6-6
CDR3 DNA: TGTGCCAGCAGTTACTCAGGGGCTTACATGAACACTGAAGCTTTCTTT
CDR3 protein: CASSYSGAYMNTEAFF

D gene: .
J gene: TRBJ2-1
V gene: TRBV9
CDR3 DNA: TGTGCCAGCAGCGACAGGGGGGGGTACAATGAGCAGTTCTTC
CDR3 protein: CASSDRGGYNEQFF

D gene: .
J gene: TRBJ1-4
V gene: TRBV6-5
CDR3 DNA: TGTGCCAGCAGTTACCGGGGAGGGGAAAAACTGTTTTTT
CDR3 protein: CASSYRGGEKLFF

D gene: TRBD2
J gene: TRBJ2-3
V gene: TRBV7-9
CDR3 DNA: TGTGCCAGCAGCTTGCCTAGCGGGGGTGATACGCAGTATTTT
CDR3 protein: CASSLPSGGDTQYF

D gene: TRBD1
J gene: TRBJ1-2
V gene: TRBV5-4
CDR3 DNA: TGTGCCAGCAGCCGGGACAGCAACTATGGCTACACCTTC
CDR3 protein: CASSRDSNYGYTF

D gene: .
J gene: TRBJ1-1
V gene: TRBV5-6
CDR3 DNA: TGTGCCAGCAGCTTCCTTGGTACGACAATGAACACTGAAGCTTTCTTT
CDR3 protein: CASSFLGTTMNTEAFF

D gene: .
J gene: TRBJ2-3
V gene: TRBV23-1
CDR3 DNA: TGCGCCAGCAGTTCCCGCGGCCGGGGAAAGGGCACAGATACGCAGTATTTT
CDR3 protein: CASSSRGRGKGTDTQYF

D gene: .
J gene: TRBJ1-2
V gene: TRBV2
CDR3 DNA: TGTGCCAGCCCAACAGGTCCCCACTATGGCTACACCTTC
CDR3 protein: CASPTGPHYGYTF

D gene: TRBD1
J gene: TRBJ1-5
V gene: TRBV7-8
CDR3 DNA: TGTGCCAGCAGCTCTTGGGGACAGGGTCTGGGGCCCCAGCATTTT
CDR3 protein: CASSSWGQGLGPQHF

D gene: .
J gene: TRBJ2-7
V gene: TRBV5-1
CDR3 DNA: TGCGCCAGCAGCTTGAGGTCTCCAGGGGCCAACGAGCAGTACTTC
CDR3 protein: CASSLRSPGANEQYF

D gene: .
J gene: TRBJ1-1
V gene: TRBV28
CDR3 DNA: TGTGCCAGCAGTAAACATGCCATCCCTTTCTTT
CDR3 protein: CASSKHAIPFF

D gene: .
J gene: TRBJ1-5
V gene: TRBV30
CDR3 DNA: TGTGCCTGGAGTGTAGAGGGTAATCAGCCCCAGCATTTT
CDR3 protein: CAWSVEGNQPQHF

D gene: .
J gene: TRBJ1-5
V gene: TRBV2
CDR3 DNA: TGTGCCAGCAGTGGATATGAGGTTCAGCCCCAGCATTTT
CDR3 protein: CASSGYEVQPQHF

D gene: .
J gene: TRBJ1-4
V gene: TRBV6-1
CDR3 DNA: TGTGCCAGCAGTGAAGCGGGGGGAACTAATGAAAAACTGTTTTTT
CDR3 protein: CASSEAGGTNEKLFF

D gene: TRBD2
J gene: TRBJ2-5
V gene: TRBV6-5
CDR3 DNA: TGTGCCAGCAGTTACTCGAAACTAGCGGGGGGGGAGACCCAGTACTTC
CDR3 protein: CASSYSKLAGGETQYF

D gene: TRBD1
J gene: TRBJ2-5
V gene: TRBV6-1
CDR3 DNA: TGTGCCAGCAGTCGACAGGGTGAGGAGACCCAGTACTTC
CDR3 protein: CASSRQGEETQYF

D gene: .
J gene: TRBJ2-7
V gene: TRBV19
CDR3 DNA: TGTGCCAGTAGCCCGGGCGGAGGGCACGAGCAGTACTTC
CDR3 protein: CASSPGGGHEQYF

D gene: .
J gene: TRBJ1-1
V gene: TRBV27
CDR3 DNA: TGTGCCAGCAGTATAAACCACAGGGTAGGGGAAGCTTTCTTT
CDR3 protein: CASSINHRVGEAFF

D gene: TRBD1
J gene: TRBJ1-2
V gene: TRBV5-6
CDR3 DNA: TGTGCCAGCAGACGGGACAGGGGCGCTGTAGATGGCTACACCTTC
CDR3 protein: CASRRDRGAVDGYTF

D gene: .
J gene: TRBJ2-1
V gene: TRBV6-6
CDR3 DNA: TGTGCCAGCAGCCCCCATTTATCTGAGGACAATGAGCAGTTCTTC
CDR3 protein: CASSPHLSEDNEQFF

D gene: .
J gene: TRBJ2-7
V gene: TRBV5-4
CDR3 DNA: TGTGCCAGCAGCTCCGATCCCGCGGAGCCCTACGAGCAGTACTTC
CDR3 protein: CASSSDPAEPYEQYF